These 23 T cell receptor beta chains came from one sample sequenced in a study of T cell responses to AZD1222 COVID-19 vaccine. Libraries were prepared by immunoSEQ multiplex PCR; TCRdb keeps only in-frame clonotypes and omits some of them. This table has roughly 150,000 clones, 87% appearing once. The source material was peripheral blood, sampled 28 days after the second AZD1222 dose. All receptors derive from an adult who received the AZD1222 COVID-19 vaccine.

The chain uses TRBV4-1 and TRBJ1-2; D is ambiguous. The germline V and J ends were trimmed by 0 bases and 5 bases, with 7 bases remaining between them. This CDR3 comprises 13 residues. Germline V gene sequence: CDR1 MGHRA, CDR2 YSYEKL. CDR3 in DNA: TGCGCCAGCAGCCAAGATTCGGGTTATGGCTACACCTTC. Translation: CASSQDSGYGYTF.

This chain links TRBV10-1 with TRBJ2-1; D gene ambiguous. The CDR3 contains 14 residues. V lost 2 bases to trimming and J lost 8 bases, with 13 bases between them. The V gene's germline CDR1 is WNHNN and CDR2 SYGVQD (reference sequence). The CDR3 here is CASSERSERDEQFF. CDR3 sequence (DNA): TGCGCCAGCAGTGAGAGGTCCGAACGGGATGAGCAGTTCTTC.

The chain links TRBV11-2 to TRBJ2-3, with 9 bases fitting TRBD2. Per germline, CDR1 SGHAT and CDR2 FQNNGV. The V gene end was trimmed by 3 bases and the J gene end by 2 bases; junction bases not matched to a gene: 3. The CDR3 length is 15 residues. Here the CDR3 reads CASSLGGGATDTQYF. CDR3 DNA: TGTGCCAGCAGCTTGGGCGGGGGGGCCACAGATACGCAGTATTTT.

V usage is TRBV4-1 and J usage is TRBJ1-5; D unresolved. Germline CDR1 and CDR2: MGHRA and YSYEKL. The CDR3 has 16 amino acids. V lost 4 bases and J lost 1, with 14 bases in between. The CDR3 coding sequence is TGCGCCAGCAGCCCGACCCGGTTGGGGAGCAATCAGCCCCAGCATTTT. Its protein product is CASSPTRLGSNQPQHF.

The chain recombines TRBV3-1 (or the pseudogene TRBV3-2) with TRBJ1-2, with D uncertain. With 3 bases removed from V and 2 bases from J, the gap between germline ends came to 16 bases. CDR1 LGHDT and CDR2 YNNKEL come from the germline V gene (reference sequence). The CDR3 runs 16 residues. This CDR3 is CASSQVTRALNYGYTF. Written as DNA, the CDR3 is TGTGCCAGCAGCCAGGTCACTAGGGCGTTGAACTATGGCTACACCTTC.

This clone was seen a handful of times. This sequence joins TRBV19 and TRBJ2-6, with a tentative D call TRBD1 (5 bases). V gave up 1 base and J gave up 1 base, with 11 bases separating them. The CDR3 consists of 17 residues. Germline CDR1 is LNHDA and CDR2 is SQIVND (reference sequence). CDR3: CASSIAITGSGANVLTF. The CDR3 DNA is TGTGCCAGTAGTATAGCTATCACAGGTTCTGGGGCCAACGTCCTGACTTTC.

V gene TRBV6-2 or TRBV6-3 combines with J gene TRBJ1-2; D is ambiguous. CDR3 size: 15 residues. From germline, CDR1 is MNHEY and CDR2 SVGEGT. Trimming removed 5 bases from V and 0 bases from J, with 13 bases in between. CDR3: CASSDLWAANYGYTF. DNA of the CDR3: TGTGCCAGCAGTGACCTGTGGGCTGCTAACTATGGCTACACCTTC.

J is TRBJ1-6 and V is TRBV12-3 or TRBV12-4; D remains unclear. CDR3 size: 13 residues. Trimming pared 7 bases from V and 14 bases from J, leaving 18 bases between. In DNA form, the CDR3 reads TGTGCCAGCACCGGGTCCCCACTTTCTTCCCTCCACTTT. This encodes CASTGSPLSSLHF.

Only a few counts were recorded for this clone. The chain links TRBV3-1 (or the pseudogene TRBV3-2) to TRBJ1-5; no firm D call. The CDR3 consists of 15 residues. Germline lookup yields CDR1 LGHDT and CDR2 YNNKEL (reference sequence). V was cut by 1 base and J by 1 base, with 8 bases left in between. The CDR3: CASSQGSKSNQPQHF. For the CDR3, the DNA is TGTGCCAGCAGCCAAGGGTCCAAGAGCAATCAGCCCCAGCATTTT.

The V and J genes are TRBV3-1 (or the pseudogene TRBV3-2) and TRBJ1-2, with TRBD1 as a possible D gene (6 bases). This CDR3 contains 14 residues. Germline loops: CDR1 LGHDT, CDR2 YNNKEL (reference sequence). V was trimmed by 0 bases and J by 3 bases, leaving 8 bases between them. CDR3 in DNA: TGTGCCAGCAGCCAAGATTACAGGGACTATGGCTACACCTTC. This translates into CASSQDYRDYGYTF.

The rearrangement links TRBV4-2 to TRBJ1-6; 7 nucleotides match TRBD1. V shed 0 bases and J 5 bases; nucleotides not matched to a gene: 4. This CDR3 has 16 residues. Germline CDR1 and CDR2: LGHNA and YNFKEQ. CDR3 coding DNA: TGTGCCAGCAGCCAAGATTGGGGACAGCATAATTCACCCCTCCACTTT. This codes for CASSQDWGQHNSPLHF.

The J gene is TRBJ2-3, the V gene TRBV19, with 7 bases fitting TRBD1. CDR3 length: 16 residues. Germline V gene lookup returns CDR1 LNHDA and CDR2 SQIVND (reference sequence). The J segment lost 4 bases and the V segment lost 5 bases, leaving 12 bases of the junction unmatched. CDR3 coding DNA: TGTGCCAGTAGTTTCATATACAGGGGCGGTTCAGATACGCAGTATTTT. Amino acids: CASSFIYRGGSDTQYF.

This chain joins TRBV30 and TRBJ1-3, with D unresolved. This CDR3 has 11 residues. Germline-derived CDR1 and CDR2 are GTSNPN and SVGIG (reference sequence). The CDR3 sequence is CGRGTGNTIYF. CDR3 DNA: TGTGGCCGGGGAACTGGAAACACCATATATTTT.

The V call is TRBV7-9, the J call TRBJ2-7, with TRBD1 as a possible D gene (5 bases). Germline V CDR1 and CDR2: SEHNR, FQNEAQ (reference sequence). V lost 5 bases, J lost 1 base, and 12 bases lay in between. The CDR3 runs 14 residues. The CDR3 loop reads CASSPFTGSYEQYF. CDR3 sequence (DNA): TGTGCCAGCAGCCCCTTTACAGGTTCCTACGAGCAGTACTTC.

The genes are TRBV6-6 and TRBJ2-1; D perhaps matches TRBD2 (7 bases). This CDR3 spans 14 amino acids. V lost 6 bases, J lost 2 bases, and 11 bases lay in between. The germline gives CDR1 MNHNY, CDR2 SVGAGI (reference sequence). CDR3 sequence reads: CASSRGGPYNEQFF. For the CDR3, the DNA is TGTGCCAGCAGCCGCGGGGGCCCCTACAATGAGCAGTTCTTC.

The gene calls are TRBV27 and TRBJ2-5; a weak D match, TRBD1 (6 bases). CDR3 length: 12 residues. The V end was cut by 8 bases, the J end by 3 bases, with 10 bases between. The germline CDR1 and CDR2 sequences are MNHEY and SMNVEV (reference sequence). The CDR3 reads CASHPGEETQYF. The CDR3 DNA reads as TGTGCCAGCCACCCAGGGGAAGAGACCCAGTACTTC.

Worth noting for this clone: Within the sample, other DNA sequences also encode this same CDR3. The rearrangement joins TRBV4-1 to TRBJ2-7; TRBD1 agrees at 9 bases. CDR3 length: 14 residues. Trimming at V came to 4 bases and at J to 1 base, leaving 2 bases not matched to a gene. Germline loops: CDR1 MGHRA, CDR2 YSYEKL. The CDR3 DNA reads TGCGCCAGCAGCCCGGGACAGGGTTCCTACGAGCAGTACTTC. It is translated as CASSPGQGSYEQYF.

The count of this clone is one. V gene TRBV13 combines with J gene TRBJ2-7; 7 nucleotides line up with TRBD2. Germline trimming cut 2 bases from V and 9 bases from J; bases unmatched to any gene: 4. The CDR3 has 12 residues. Germline V gene lookup returns CDR1 PRHDT and CDR2 FYEKMQ (reference sequence). In nucleotides, the CDR3 is TGTGCCAGCAGCTTAAGCGGGGAAGTGCAGTACTTC. Its translation: CASSLSGEVQYF.

This chain joins TRBV2 and TRBJ1-2; D perhaps matches TRBD1 (5 bases). With 3 bases removed from V and 0 bases from J, the gap between germline ends came to 11 bases. This CDR3 contains 15 residues. Germline CDR1 and CDR2: SNHLY and FYNNEI. The CDR3 reads CASSEVEGTNYGYTF. The CDR3 bases are TGTGCCAGCAGTGAGGTTGAGGGGACTAACTATGGCTACACCTTC. Drawing the rest from reference TRBV2 and TRBJ1-2, the complete variable domain is EPEVTQTPSHQVTQMGQEVILRCVPISNHLYFYWYRQILGQKVEFLVSFYNNEISEKSEIFDDQFSVERPDGSNFTLKIRSTKLEDSAMYFCASSEVEGTNYGYTFGSGTRLTVV.

The chain links TRBV4-1 to TRBJ2-1; D is unresolved. Germline V gene sequence: CDR1 MGHRA, CDR2 YSYEKL. CDR3 length equals 17 residues. V dropped 4 bases and J dropped 6 bases, with 22 bases sitting between them. Here the CDR3 reads CASSRAKDPVVGNEQFF. The DNA of the CDR3 is TGCGCCAGCAGCCGAGCTAAGGACCCGGTGGTCGGCAATGAGCAGTTCTTC.

This chain joins TRBV18 and TRBJ1-1; D unclear. In germline, CDR1 is KGHSH, CDR2 LQKENI. With 0 bases removed from V and 6 bases from J, the gap between germline ends came to 8 bases. The CDR3 runs to 13 residues. CDR3 nucleotide sequence: TGTGCCAGCTCACCACCTTCGGTCCCTGAAGCTTTCTTT. The encoded protein is CASSPPSVPEAFF.

The gene calls are TRBV19 and TRBJ2-3; possibly TRBD1 or TRBD2 for D (5 bases each). CDR3 size: 17 residues. Germline CDR1 LNHDA, CDR2 SQIVND (reference sequence). V was clipped by 0 bases and J by 3 bases, with 16 bases between them. The CDR3 DNA follows: TGTGCCAGTAGTATAGAGAAGCTGGGGGTGGGGACAGATACGCAGTATTTT. The encoded protein is CASSIEKLGVGTDTQYF.

The chain links TRBV6-1 to TRBJ2-4, with D unclear. The V end was cut by 2 bases, the J end by 0 bases, with 8 bases between. The CDR3 runs 15 residues. The germline CDR1 and CDR2 sequences are MNHNS and SASEGT. The chain's CDR3 is CASSESALAKNIQYF. The CDR3 DNA reads as TGTGCCAGCAGTGAATCCGCCCTAGCCAAAAACATTCAGTACTTC.